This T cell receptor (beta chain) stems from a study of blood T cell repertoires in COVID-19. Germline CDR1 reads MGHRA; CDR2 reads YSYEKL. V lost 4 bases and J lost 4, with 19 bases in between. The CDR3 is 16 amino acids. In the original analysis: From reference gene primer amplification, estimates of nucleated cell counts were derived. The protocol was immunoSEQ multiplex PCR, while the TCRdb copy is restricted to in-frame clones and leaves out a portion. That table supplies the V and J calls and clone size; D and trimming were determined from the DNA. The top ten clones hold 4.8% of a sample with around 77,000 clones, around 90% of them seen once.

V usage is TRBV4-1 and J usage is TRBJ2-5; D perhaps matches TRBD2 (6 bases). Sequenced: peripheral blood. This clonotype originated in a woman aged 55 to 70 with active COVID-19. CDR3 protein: CASSLRGDLAVETQYF. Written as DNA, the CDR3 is TGCGCCAGCAGCCTCCGAGGGGATTTAGCGGTAGAGACCCAGTACTTC.